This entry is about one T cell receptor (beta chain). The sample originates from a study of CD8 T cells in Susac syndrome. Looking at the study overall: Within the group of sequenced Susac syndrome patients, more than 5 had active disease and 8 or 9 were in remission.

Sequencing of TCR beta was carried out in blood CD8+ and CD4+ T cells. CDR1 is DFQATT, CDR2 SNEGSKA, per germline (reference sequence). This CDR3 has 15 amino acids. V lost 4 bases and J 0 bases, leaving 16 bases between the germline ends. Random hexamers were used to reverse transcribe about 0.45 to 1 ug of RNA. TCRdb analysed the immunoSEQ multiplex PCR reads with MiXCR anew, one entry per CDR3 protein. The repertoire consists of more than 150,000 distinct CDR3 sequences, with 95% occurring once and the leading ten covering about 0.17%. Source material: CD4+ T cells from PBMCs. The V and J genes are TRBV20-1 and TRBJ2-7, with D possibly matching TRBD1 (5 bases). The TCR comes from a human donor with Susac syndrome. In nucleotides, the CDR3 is TGCAGTGCTACCGGACATTTCTCTAGCTCCTACGAGCAGTACTTC. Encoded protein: CSATGHFSSSYEQYF.